This TCR beta chain comes out of a study of T cells in Graves' hyperthyroidism and ophthalmopathy. In the study overall: Peripheral blood was obtained at initial diagnosis, preceding any treatment.

The investigators amplified TCR beta CDR3 regions from RNA transcripts. The TCR CDR3 first-round RT-PCR relied on the HTBI primer set. TCRdb independently ran MiXCR on the multiplex PCR reads; one entry per CDR3 protein. The repertoire holds about 290,000 distinct CDR3 sequences, about 15% seen once, with roughly 53% in the top ten. A patient was excluded if there was uncontrolled infection, other autoimmune disease, pregnancy or lactation. Clinicians diagnosed patients from clinical symptoms, serum thyroxine and TRAb, thyroid ultrasound and orbital computed tomography. Extraction of PBMCs used approximately 10 ml of fresh peripheral blood. Germline values: CDR1 SGHTA, CDR2 FQGNSA. V lost 5 bases and J lost 5; bases outside the gene matches: 15. CDR3 size: 16 residues.

This TCR derives from a woman in her sixties with Graves' ophthalmopathy. Sequenced sample: blood. The chain combines TRBV7-2 with TRBJ2-7; 7 nucleotides align to TRBD2. The CDR3, as DNA: TGTGCCAGCAGCCTAGTTGTTGGGACTACCAAGGACGAGCAGTACTTC. Its translation is CASSLVVGTTKDEQYF.